This T cell receptor (beta chain) comes out of a study of T cell changes during pregnancy in multiple sclerosis. Trimming took off 3 bases at V and 5 bases at J, with 13 bases between the two ends. Looked up from germline, CDR1 is MDHEN and CDR2 is SYDVKM. The CDR3 contains 14 residues. Here immunoSEQ multiplex PCR was the method, and the copy in TCRdb shows in-frame clones only, minus some. The table shows tens of thousands of clones, with approximately 94% occurring only once. The specimen comprised CD8+ T cells from peripheral blood mononuclear cells, sampled before pregnancy. This sequence was found in a female donor with multiple sclerosis, enrolled in a pregnancy study. The chain couples TRBV28 to TRBJ1-2; a weak D match, TRBD1 (6 bases). The CDR3 reads CASSFPRTAYGYTF. The CDR3 region has the DNA TGTGCCAGCAGTTTCCCCCGGACAGCTTATGGCTACACCTTC.